This T cell receptor beta chain was found in a study of T cell responses to AZD1222 COVID-19 vaccine. Clones were read by immunoSEQ multiplex PCR, and TCRdb kept only the in-frame ones, dropping some. The sample records 50,000 to 65,000 clones, about four fifths being singletons. The V end lost 5 bases, the J end lost 1 base, and 11 bases lay between the germline ends. Germline V gene sequence: CDR1 SGHTA, CDR2 FQGNSA. This CDR3 spans 14 amino acids. Sequencing was performed on peripheral blood, taken 28 days after the second AZD1222 dose. The clonotype originates from an adult who received the AZD1222 COVID-19 vaccine. The chain has TRBV7-2 and TRBJ2-5; D is possibly TRBD1 or TRBD2 (5 bases each). The CDR3 region is CASSLDSGQETQYF. CDR3 coding DNA: TGTGCCAGCAGCCTCGACAGCGGCCAAGAGACCCAGTACTTC.